The 10 T cell receptor beta chains presented below share a single source sample, sequenced in a study of blood T cell repertoires in COVID-19. Measured with immunoSEQ multiplex PCR; TCRdb has only the in-frame clones, and not every one. The table has about 220,000 clones, roughly 80% seen once; the top ten hold 20%. Sequencing was done on a sample of peripheral blood. These TCRs come from a man between 25 and 39 years old with active or convalescent COVID-19.

The rearrangement links TRBV6-5 to TRBJ2-1; 12 positions match TRBD2. Losses at the gene ends were 6 bases for V and 6 bases for J; bases not matched to a gene: 6. The germline V gene encodes CDR1 MNHEY and CDR2 SVGAGI. The CDR3 runs 15 residues. As DNA, the CDR3 is TGTGCCAGCAGACCACTAGCGGGGGGTCCCAATGAGCAGTTCTTC. It yields the protein CASRPLAGGPNEQFF.

This sequence joins TRBV4-3 and TRBJ1-1; 9 nucleotides match TRBD1. Germline CDR1 is LGHNA and CDR2 is YSLEER. The V gene end was trimmed by 4 bases and the J gene end by 3 bases; junction bases not matched to a gene: 9. This CDR3 region has 16 residues. The CDR3 bases are TGCGCCAGCAGCCCGGGACAGGGTGGACTTTACACTGAAGCTTTCTTT. Translation: CASSPGQGGLYTEAFF.

The chain has TRBV6-5 and TRBJ1-6; 11 positions agree with TRBD1. The germline V gene has CDR1 MNHEY and CDR2 SVGAGI. CDR3 length: 14 amino acids. V gave up 6 bases and J gave up 11 bases; unmatched junction bases: 6. CDR3 coding DNA: TGTGCCAGCAGACAGGGACAGGGGGGGACACCCCTCCACTTT. Protein product: CASRQGQGGTPLHF.

This clone was counted between two and nine times. The rearrangement joins TRBV19 to TRBJ1-5; 9 positions match TRBD1. The trim removed 6 bases at V and 7 bases at J, leaving 4 bases unmatched. The CDR3 sequence is 13 residues long. Per germline, CDR1 LNHDA and CDR2 SQIVND (reference sequence). CDR3 loop: CASRTGGGQPQHF. In nucleotides, the CDR3 is TGTGCCAGTAGAACAGGGGGCGGACAGCCCCAGCATTTT.

For the CDR3, the DNA is TGTGCCAGCAGCTTCGGCGTAGGAGGTTCAGATACGCAGTATTTT. This codes for CASSFGVGGSDTQYF. J is TRBJ2-3 and V is TRBV11-2; TRBD2 is a possible D gene (5 bases). V was pared by 3 bases and J by 4 bases, with 14 bases between. The CDR3 totals 15 residues. Germline V lookup: CDR1 SGHAT, CDR2 FQNNGV. Full variable domain (missing parts from reference TRBV11-2 and TRBJ2-3): EAGVAQSPRYKIIEKRQSVAFWCNPISGHATLYWYQQILGQGPKLLIQFQNNGVVDDSQLPKDRFSAERLKGVDSTLKIQPAKLEDSAVYLCASSFGVGGSDTQYFGPGTRLTVL.

The J gene is TRBJ2-5, the V gene TRBV7-3; D is unclear. This CDR3 is 13 amino acids long. CDR1 is SGHTA and CDR2 is FQGTGA in the germline V gene. V was pared by 2 bases and J by 2 bases, with 6 bases between. The CDR3 sequence: CASSLGQQETQYF. The CDR3 DNA reads TGTGCCAGCAGCTTAGGGCAGCAAGAGACCCAGTACTTC.

The chain has TRBV18 and TRBJ1-1; the D gene is possibly TRBD1 (5 bases). The germline gives CDR1 KGHSH, CDR2 LQKENI. The CDR3 spans 12 residues. V lost 5 bases and J lost 7, with 11 bases in between. The CDR3 sequence is CASSASDSEAFF. CDR3 bases: TGTGCCAGCTCAGCTTCCGACAGTGAAGCTTTCTTT.

This clone was seen a handful of times. The genes are TRBV12-3 or TRBV12-4 and TRBJ1-2; D is perhaps TRBD1 (5 bases). The CDR3 is 13 residues long. V lost 6 bases to trimming and J lost 2 bases, with 10 bases between them. In DNA, the CDR3 is TGTGCCAGCAGCCAGCGGGACAACTATGGCTACACCTTC. Its translation: CASSQRDNYGYTF.

The rearrangement uses TRBV9 and TRBJ2-1; D might be TRBD1 (5 bases). The germline V and J ends were trimmed by 3 bases and 7 bases, with 8 bases remaining between them. CDR3 length equals 12 residues. CDR1 SGDLS and CDR2 YYNGEE come from the germline V gene. Written as DNA, the CDR3 is TGTGCCAGCAGCGGAAAGGGGAATGAGCAGTTCTTC. This codes for CASSGKGNEQFF.

The V gene is TRBV3-1 (or the pseudogene TRBV3-2), the J gene TRBJ1-3, with D perhaps matching TRBD1 (6 bases). The V end lost 4 bases, the J end lost 4 bases, and 8 bases lay between the germline ends. This CDR3 comprises 13 residues. Germline CDR1 LGHDT, CDR2 YNNKEL (reference sequence). The CDR3 region is CASSPGHGNTIYF. Here the CDR3 DNA reads TGTGCCAGCAGCCCGGGACACGGAAACACCATATATTTT.